Listed here are 2 T cell receptor beta chains from one sample, sequenced in a study of immune heterogeneity within non-small cell lung tumors. Genomic DNA from bulk tumor acted as the template, and 450 to 700 ng was loaded per sample. Several biopsies were spaced far apart within each primary tumor and obtained as surgery took place. Those enrolled were patients newly diagnosed with untreated non-small cell lung cancer and undergoing curative surgery. It was with 32 V and 13 J primers that multiplex PCR amplified TCR beta CDR3. TCRdb reprocessed the multiplex PCR reads with MiXCR, giving one entry per CDR3 protein. Among approximately 21,000 distinct CDR3 sequences, around 30% were seen once, and the ten largest hold around 4%. Sample: lung tumor tissue. The receptors were gathered from a man aged 35 to 55 with non-small cell lung cancer.

By proportion, this clonotype is medium-sized. The chain links TRBV2 to TRBJ1-5; D is uncertain. The CDR3 has 13 amino acids. Germline-derived CDR1 and CDR2 are SNHLY and FYNNEI. Trimming removed 4 bases from V and 3 bases from J, with 7 bases in between. This CDR3 reads CASSAQINQPQHF. CDR3 sequence (DNA): TGTGCCAGCAGTGCACAGATCAATCAGCCCCAGCATTTT. Full variable domain (outside the CDR3, taken from reference TRBV2 and TRBJ1-5): EPEVTQTPSHQVTQMGQEVILRCVPISNHLYFYWYRQILGQKVEFLVSFYNNEISEKSEIFDDQFSVERPDGSNFTLKIRSTKLEDSAMYFCASSAQINQPQHFGDGTRLSIL.

This clonotype was counted many times. This chain connects TRBV27 to TRBJ1-1; D unclear. The V gene lost 7 bases and the J gene lost 1 base, with 13 bases spanning the gap. Germline values: CDR1 MNHEY, CDR2 SMNVEV (reference sequence). The CDR3 loop spans 14 amino acids. CDR3 amino acids: CASNVASRNTEAFF. CDR3 in DNA: TGTGCCAGCAATGTGGCCAGCCGGAACACTGAAGCTTTCTTT.